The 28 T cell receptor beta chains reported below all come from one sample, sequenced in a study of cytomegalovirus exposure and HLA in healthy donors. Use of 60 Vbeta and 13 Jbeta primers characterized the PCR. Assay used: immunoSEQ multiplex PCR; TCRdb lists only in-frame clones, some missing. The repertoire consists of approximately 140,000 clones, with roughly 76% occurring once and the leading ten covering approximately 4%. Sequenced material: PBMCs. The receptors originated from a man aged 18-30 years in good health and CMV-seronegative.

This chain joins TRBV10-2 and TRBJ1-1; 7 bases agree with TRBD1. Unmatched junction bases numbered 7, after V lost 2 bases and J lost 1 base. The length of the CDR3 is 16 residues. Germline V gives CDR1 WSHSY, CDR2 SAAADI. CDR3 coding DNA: TGCGCCAGCAGTGAGCCGCCACAGGGGACGAACACTGAAGCTTTCTTT. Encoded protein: CASSEPPQGTNTEAFF.

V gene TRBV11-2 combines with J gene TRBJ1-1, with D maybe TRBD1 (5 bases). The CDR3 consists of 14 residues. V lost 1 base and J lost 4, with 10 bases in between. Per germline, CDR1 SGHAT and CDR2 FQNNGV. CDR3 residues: CASSLGWGGTEAFF. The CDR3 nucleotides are TGTGCCAGCAGCTTAGGGTGGGGGGGCACTGAAGCTTTCTTT.

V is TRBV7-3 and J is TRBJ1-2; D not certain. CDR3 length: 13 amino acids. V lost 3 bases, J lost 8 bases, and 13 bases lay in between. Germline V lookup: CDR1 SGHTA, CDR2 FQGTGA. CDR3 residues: CASSFTSLGGYTF. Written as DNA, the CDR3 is TGTGCCAGCAGCTTCACTAGTTTGGGGGGCTACACCTTC.

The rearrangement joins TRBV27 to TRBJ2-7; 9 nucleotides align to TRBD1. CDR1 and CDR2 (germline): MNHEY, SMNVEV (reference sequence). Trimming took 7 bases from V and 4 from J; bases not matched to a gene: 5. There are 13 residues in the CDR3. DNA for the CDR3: TGTGCCAGCACCCTGGGGACAGGGTACGAGCAGTACTTC. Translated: CASTLGTGYEQYF.

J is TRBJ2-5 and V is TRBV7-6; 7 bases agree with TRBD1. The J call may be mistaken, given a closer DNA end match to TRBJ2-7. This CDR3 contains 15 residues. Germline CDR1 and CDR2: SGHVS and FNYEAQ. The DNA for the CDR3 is TGTGCCAGCAGCCCACTCGGGACAGCTACCTACGAGCAGTACTTC. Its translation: CASSPLGTATYEQYF.

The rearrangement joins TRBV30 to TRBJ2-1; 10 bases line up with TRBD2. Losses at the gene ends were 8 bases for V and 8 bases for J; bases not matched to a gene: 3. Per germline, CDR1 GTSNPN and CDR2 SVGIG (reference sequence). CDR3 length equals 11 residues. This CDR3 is CASGGAYEQFF. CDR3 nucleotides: TGTGCCAGCGGGGGGGCCTATGAGCAGTTCTTC.

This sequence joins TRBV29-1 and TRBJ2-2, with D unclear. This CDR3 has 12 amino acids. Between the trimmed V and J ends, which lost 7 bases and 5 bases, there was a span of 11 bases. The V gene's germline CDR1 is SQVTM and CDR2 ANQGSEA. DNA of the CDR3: TGCAGCGCCCATTCAGCGACCGGGGAGCTGTTTTTT. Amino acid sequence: CSAHSATGELFF.

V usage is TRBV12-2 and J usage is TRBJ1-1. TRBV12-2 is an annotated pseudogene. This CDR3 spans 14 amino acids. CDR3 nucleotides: TGTGCAAGTCGTAGAGGCGGCTCGAACACTGAAGCTTTCTTT. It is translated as CASRRGGSNTEAFF.

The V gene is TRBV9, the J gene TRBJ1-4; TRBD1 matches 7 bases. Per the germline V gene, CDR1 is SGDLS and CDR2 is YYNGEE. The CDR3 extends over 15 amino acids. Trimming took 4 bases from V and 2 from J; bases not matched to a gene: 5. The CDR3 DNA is TGTGCCAGCAGCTCCGACAGGGAGACTAATGAAAAACTGTTTTTT. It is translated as CASSSDRETNEKLFF.

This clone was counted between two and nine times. The CDR3 bases are TGTGCCAGCAGTTGGGGCCTAGCGGGAGTCTACGAGCAGTACTTC. Its protein product is CASSWGLAGVYEQYF. V gene TRBV27 combines with J gene TRBJ2-7, with 10 bases identical to TRBD2. The germline CDR1 and CDR2 sequences are MNHEY and SMNVEV (reference sequence). This CDR3 contains 15 residues. The junction had 6 bases not matched to a gene; V was cut back by 4 bases and J by 3 bases.

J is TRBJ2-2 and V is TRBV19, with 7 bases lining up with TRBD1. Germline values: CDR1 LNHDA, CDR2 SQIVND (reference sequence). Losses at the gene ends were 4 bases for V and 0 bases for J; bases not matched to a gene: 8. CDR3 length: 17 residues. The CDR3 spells CASSTRRGGSNTGELFF. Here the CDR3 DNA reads TGTGCCAGTAGTACTCGAAGAGGGGGCTCGAACACCGGGGAGCTGTTTTTT.

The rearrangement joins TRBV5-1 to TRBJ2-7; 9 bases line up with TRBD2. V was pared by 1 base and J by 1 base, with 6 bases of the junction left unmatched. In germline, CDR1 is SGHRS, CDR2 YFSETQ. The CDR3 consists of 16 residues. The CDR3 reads CASSLFPSGMSYEQYF. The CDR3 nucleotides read TGCGCCAGCAGCTTGTTTCCTAGCGGGATGTCCTACGAGCAGTACTTC.

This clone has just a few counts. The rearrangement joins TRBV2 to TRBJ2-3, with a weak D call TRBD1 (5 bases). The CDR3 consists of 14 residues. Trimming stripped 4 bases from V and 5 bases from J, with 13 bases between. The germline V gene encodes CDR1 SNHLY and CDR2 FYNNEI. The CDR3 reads CASSAGLNLDTQYF. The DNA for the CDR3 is TGTGCCAGCAGTGCAGGGCTGAACCTAGATACGCAGTATTTT.

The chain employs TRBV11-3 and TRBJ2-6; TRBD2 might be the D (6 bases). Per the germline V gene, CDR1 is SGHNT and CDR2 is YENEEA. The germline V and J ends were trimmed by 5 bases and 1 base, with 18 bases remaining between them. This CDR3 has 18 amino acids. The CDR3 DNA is TGTGCCAGCAGCCCTCCGGGACTCGCTCCATCTGGGGCCAACGTCCTGACTTTC. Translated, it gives CASSPPGLAPSGANVLTF.

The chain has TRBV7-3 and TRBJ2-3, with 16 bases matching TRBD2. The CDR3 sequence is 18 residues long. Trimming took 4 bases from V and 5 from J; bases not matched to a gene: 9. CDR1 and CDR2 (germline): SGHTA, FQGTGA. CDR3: CASSSGLAGGTGQDTQYF. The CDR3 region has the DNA TGTGCCAGCAGCTCGGGACTAGCGGGAGGGACGGGCCAAGATACGCAGTATTTT.

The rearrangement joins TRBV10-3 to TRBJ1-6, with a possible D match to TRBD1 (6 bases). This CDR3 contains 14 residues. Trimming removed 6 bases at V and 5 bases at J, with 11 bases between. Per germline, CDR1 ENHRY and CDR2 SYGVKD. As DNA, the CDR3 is TGTGCCATCAGATTCGACAGGAATAATTCACCCCTCCACTTT. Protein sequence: CAIRFDRNNSPLHF.

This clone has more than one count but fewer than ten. The CDR3 bases are TGCGCCAGCAGGCCTAGCGGGGGGCAGAGCTCCTACAATGAGCAGTTCTTC. Translation: CASRPSGGQSSYNEQFF. The chain employs TRBV4-1 and TRBJ2-1; 11 nucleotides align to TRBD2. The CDR3 is made up of 17 amino acids. Germline trimming cut 6 bases from V and 0 bases from J; bases unmatched to any gene: 7. Germline loops: CDR1 MGHRA, CDR2 YSYEKL.

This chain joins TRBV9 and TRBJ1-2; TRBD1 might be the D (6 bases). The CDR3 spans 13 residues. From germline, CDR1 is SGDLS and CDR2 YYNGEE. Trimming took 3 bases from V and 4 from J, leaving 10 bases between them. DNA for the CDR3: TGTGCCAGCAGCGGGGGGCCCCCCTATGGCTACACCTTC. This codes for CASSGGPPYGYTF.

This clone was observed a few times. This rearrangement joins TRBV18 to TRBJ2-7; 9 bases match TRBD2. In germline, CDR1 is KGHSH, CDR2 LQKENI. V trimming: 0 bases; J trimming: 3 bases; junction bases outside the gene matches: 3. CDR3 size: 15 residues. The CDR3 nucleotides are TGTGCCAGCTCACCACCAGGTAGCGGGAGCTACGAGCAGTACTTC. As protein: CASSPPGSGSYEQYF.

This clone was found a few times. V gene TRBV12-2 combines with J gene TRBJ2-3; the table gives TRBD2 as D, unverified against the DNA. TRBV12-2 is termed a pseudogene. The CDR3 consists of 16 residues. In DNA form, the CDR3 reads TGTGCAAGTCGCAACGAAGAAAACTGTCTCACAGATACGCAGTATTTT. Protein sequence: CASRNEENCLTDTQYF.

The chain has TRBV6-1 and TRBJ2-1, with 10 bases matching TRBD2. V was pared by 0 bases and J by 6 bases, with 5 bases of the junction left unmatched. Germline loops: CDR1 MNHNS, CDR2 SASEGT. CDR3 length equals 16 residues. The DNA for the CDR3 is TGTGCCAGCAGTGAAGCCCTAGCGGGGGTCGGCAATGAGCAGTTCTTC. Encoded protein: CASSEALAGVGNEQFF.

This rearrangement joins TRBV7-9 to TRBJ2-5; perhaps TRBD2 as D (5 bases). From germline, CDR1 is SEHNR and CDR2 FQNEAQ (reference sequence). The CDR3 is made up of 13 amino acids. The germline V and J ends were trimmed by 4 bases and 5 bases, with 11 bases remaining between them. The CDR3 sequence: CASSWGERETQYF. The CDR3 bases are TGTGCCAGCAGCTGGGGAGAGAGGGAGACCCAGTACTTC.

In DNA form, the CDR3 reads TGTGCTAGTGGTTTGGGAGGACAGGGCGGAACGTTGGATACGCAGTATTTT. Translation: CASGLGGQGGTLDTQYF. V usage is TRBV12-5 and J usage is TRBJ2-3; 8 bases line up with TRBD1. Trimming cost V 1 base and J 6 bases; bases outside gene matches: 12. This CDR3 spans 17 amino acids. Looked up from germline, CDR1 is LGHNT and CDR2 is FRNRAP.

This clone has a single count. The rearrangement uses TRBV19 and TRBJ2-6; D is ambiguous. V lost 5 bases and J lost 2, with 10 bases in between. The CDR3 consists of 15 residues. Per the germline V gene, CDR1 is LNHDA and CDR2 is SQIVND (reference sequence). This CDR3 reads CASSAPGAGANVLTF. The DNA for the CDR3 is TGTGCCAGTAGTGCCCCAGGTGCTGGGGCCAACGTCCTGACTTTC. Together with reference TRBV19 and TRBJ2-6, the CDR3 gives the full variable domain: DGGITQSPKYLFRKEGQNVTLSCEQNLNHDAMYWYRQDPGQGLRLIYYSQIVNDFQKGDIAEGYSVSREKKESFPLTVTSAQKNPTAFYLCASSAPGAGANVLTFGAGSRLTVL.

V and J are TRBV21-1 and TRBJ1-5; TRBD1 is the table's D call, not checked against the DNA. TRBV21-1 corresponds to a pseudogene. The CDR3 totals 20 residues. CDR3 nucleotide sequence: TGTGCCAGCAGCTTCCTCCCCGGACAGGGGTCTCGGTGTGGCAATCAGCCCCAGCATTTT. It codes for CASSFLPGQGSRCGNQPQHF.

The CDR3: CSVRIGGGRASYEQYF. As DNA, the CDR3 is TGCAGCGTTCGGATAGGCGGCGGGAGGGCCTCCTACGAGCAGTACTTC. V is TRBV29-1 and J is TRBJ2-7, with 9 bases matching TRBD2. The CDR3 is 16 residues long. Germline values: CDR1 SQVTM, CDR2 ANQGSEA. V shed 5 bases and J 0 bases; nucleotides not matched to a gene: 11.

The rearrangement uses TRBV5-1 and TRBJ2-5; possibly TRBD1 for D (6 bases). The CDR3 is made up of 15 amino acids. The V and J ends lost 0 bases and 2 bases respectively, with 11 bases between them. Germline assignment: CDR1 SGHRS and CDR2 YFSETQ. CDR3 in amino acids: CASSLDGQKQETQYF. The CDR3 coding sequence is TGCGCCAGCAGCTTGGACGGACAGAAGCAAGAGACCCAGTACTTC.

CDR3 region: CASRRGSTNEQFF. The CDR3 DNA is TGTGCCAGCCGCCGGGGATCGACAAATGAGCAGTTCTTC. The J gene is TRBJ2-1, the V gene TRBV19, with a possible D match to TRBD2 (5 bases). CDR3 size: 13 residues. Trimming removed 9 bases from V and 7 bases from J, with 16 bases in between. CDR1 and CDR2 from the germline V gene are LNHDA and SQIVND (reference sequence).